The 7 T cell receptor beta chains presented below share a single source sample, sequenced in a study of blood T cell repertoires in COVID-19. Assay: immunoSEQ multiplex PCR; the TCRdb copy retains only in-frame clones and omits some. The repertoire has 45,000 to 70,000 clones, 70% to 90% of them found once; the top ten carry around 15%. The sequencing sample was made of peripheral blood. The receptors shown here come from a woman aged 60-70 years with active COVID-19.

This chain joins TRBV5-1 and TRBJ2-2; 9 nucleotides agree with TRBD1. The CDR3 contains 14 residues. J was trimmed by 5 bases and V by 3 bases; bases with no gene match: 2. Germline values: CDR1 SGHRS, CDR2 YFSETQ. The DNA of the CDR3 is TGCGCCAGCAGCTCACAGGGGGCTACCGGGGAGCTGTTTTTT. Translating it yields CASSSQGATGELFF.

The chain carries TRBV5-1 and TRBJ2-5; possible D gene TRBD1, 5 bases. This CDR3 is 14 amino acids long. The germline gives CDR1 SGHRS, CDR2 YFSETQ. The V gene lost 4 bases and the J gene lost 5 bases, with 15 bases spanning the gap. CDR3 region: CASSPTGADETQYF. CDR3 in DNA: TGCGCCAGCAGCCCAACTGGGGCAGATGAGACCCAGTACTTC.

The chain carries TRBV9 and TRBJ2-2, with a tentative D call TRBD2 (6 bases). CDR1 is SGDLS and CDR2 is YYNGEE in the germline V gene. This CDR3 is built from 16 residues. The V end lost 4 bases, the J end lost 4 bases, and 17 bases lay between the germline ends. For the CDR3, the DNA is TGTGCCAGCAGCACACGTCGGGACTTACCCACCGGGGAGCTGTTTTTT. Translated: CASSTRRDLPTGELFF.

This CDR3 is CASSQDFRGNGELFF. The CDR3 nucleotides are TGCGCCAGCAGCCAAGATTTCCGGGGAAACGGGGAGCTGTTTTTT. The chain is built from TRBV4-3 and TRBJ2-2; D is perhaps TRBD2 (5 bases). V shed 0 bases and J shed 7 bases, with 12 bases lying between them. This CDR3 spans 15 amino acids. Germline assignment: CDR1 LGHNA and CDR2 YSLEER.

CDR3 region: CASREIGDTEAFF. CDR3 bases: TGTGCCAGCAGAGAGATAGGGGACACTGAAGCTTTCTTT. The chain carries TRBV2 and TRBJ1-1; TRBD1 might be the D (5 bases). CDR1 and CDR2 (germline): SNHLY, FYNNEI. This CDR3 region has 13 residues. Trimming removed 6 bases from V and 3 bases from J, with 11 bases in between.

This clone was counted a single time. The V call is TRBV15, the J call TRBJ2-7, with TRBD1 matching over 10 bases. Germline V lookup: CDR1 LNHNV, CDR2 YYDKDF (reference sequence). After removal of 0 bases from V and 0 bases from J, the junction contained 2 bases not matched to a gene. The CDR3 sequence is 16 residues long. Written as DNA, the CDR3 is TGTGCCACCAGCAGAGAGACAGGGGGCTTCTCCTACGAGCAGTACTTC. This sequence encodes CATSRETGGFSYEQYF.

The rearrangement uses TRBV6-5 and TRBJ2-3, with 8 bases fitting TRBD2. Germline assignment: CDR1 MNHEY and CDR2 SVGAGI. J was trimmed by 2 bases and V by 2 bases; bases with no gene match: 6. This CDR3 has 16 amino acids. The CDR3 here is CASSYRRSGVTDTQYF. CDR3 DNA sequence: TGTGCCAGCAGTTACCGGCGTAGCGGGGTCACAGATACGCAGTATTTT.